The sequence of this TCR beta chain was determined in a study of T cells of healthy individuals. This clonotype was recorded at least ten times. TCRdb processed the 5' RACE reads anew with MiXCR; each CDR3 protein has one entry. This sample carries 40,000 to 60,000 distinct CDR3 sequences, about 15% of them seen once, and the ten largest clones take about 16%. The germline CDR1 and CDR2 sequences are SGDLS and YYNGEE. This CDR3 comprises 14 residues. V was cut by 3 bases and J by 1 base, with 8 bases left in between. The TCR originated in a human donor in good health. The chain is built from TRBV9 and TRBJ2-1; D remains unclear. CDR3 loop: CASSEPFSYNEQFF. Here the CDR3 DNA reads TGTGCCAGCAGCGAACCATTTTCCTACAATGAGCAGTTCTTC. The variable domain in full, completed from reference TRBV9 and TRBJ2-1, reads DSGVTQTPKHLITATGQRVTLRCSPRSGDLSVYWYQQSLDQGLQFLIQYYNGEERAKGNILERFSAQQFPDLHSELNLSSLELGDSALYFCASSEPFSYNEQFFGPGTRLTVL.